This T cell receptor (beta chain) is from a study of cytomegalovirus exposure and HLA in healthy donors. Study information: Early on, a data release was issued that held 80 million to 90 million unique TCRs from HLA-typed donors.

With 4 bases clipped from V and 8 bases from J, the junction kept 13 bases outside the gene matches. Looked up from germline, CDR1 is MDHEN and CDR2 is SYDVKM. This CDR3 contains 16 residues. Findings of the study overall: Reports indicate that TCR beta sequences accurately predicted the HLA-A and HLA-B alleles of most subjects. The study dropped some indistinguishable V segments, TRBV6-2 and TRBV6-3 among them. An assumption of roughly uniform sequencing depth across donors underlay the presence/absence analyses.

Primers for the PCR totalled 60 Vbeta and 13 Jbeta. Profiled with immunoSEQ multiplex PCR; TCRdb holds only in-frame clones, not every one. This repertoire shows some 100,000 clones, around 75% found once; its top ten account for approximately 14%. A remark on this clone: Antigen: not known.

The source is a male donor in good health and CMV-seropositive. The sequenced material came from PBMCs. V gene TRBV28 combines with J gene TRBJ2-3; TRBD2 aligns across 9 bases. CDR3 sequence reads: CASSSLNGGRGGTQYF. CDR3 sequence (DNA): TGTGCCAGCAGTTCCCTGAACGGGGGGCGGGGGGGTACGCAGTATTTT.